These T cell receptor beta chains were read from a single sample in a study of T cell responses to AZD1222 COVID-19 vaccine. Produced via immunoSEQ multiplex PCR; TCRdb's table is partial and in-frame only. Among roughly 160,000 clones listed, roughly 92% were seen once. The sequencing here drew on peripheral blood, taken on day 0 of AZD1222 vaccination. These receptors all stem from an adult in good health. CDR3s include the opening cysteine and the closing phenylalanine or tryptophan. A D gene is named only where the DNA matches it firmly. Size is stated for part of the rows, as once, few or many counts, or as a class when the clone is expanded.

>TRBD2|TRBJ2-3|-|TRBV2
TGTGCCAGCAGTCCCCGCCTCGGACTAGCGGGAGCCCCAGATACGCAGTATTTT
CASSPRLGLAGAPDTQYF
>-|TRBJ1-2|few|TRBV2
TGTGCCAGCCAAATGGCCCTCTATGGCTACACCTTC
CASQMALYGYTF
>-|TRBJ2-2|once|TRBV18
TGTGCCAGCTCACCTGGACAGAACACCGGGGAGCTGTTTTTT
CASSPGQNTGELFF
>-|TRBJ1-3|once|TRBV18
TGTGCCAGCTCACCAATACGCTCGGGGGAAAACACCATATATTTT
CASSPIRSGENTIYF
>-|TRBJ1-5|-|TRBV5-1
TGCGCCAGCAGCTTGGACAGAACCAATCAGCCCCAGCATTTT
CASSLDRTNQPQHF
>TRBD1|TRBJ1-2|-|TRBV6-6
TGTGCCAGCAGTTATGCGGACAGGGGAAACTATGGCTACACCTTC
CASSYADRGNYGYTF
>TRBD1|TRBJ2-7|-|TRBV6-2/TRBV6-3
TGTGCCAGCAGCAACTACCTGGGACAGGGTAACGAGCAGTACTTC
CASSNYLGQGNEQYF
>TRBD1|TRBJ2-6|-|TRBV11-2
TGTGCCAGCAGCTTTGAGGGACAGTCATACTCTGGGGCCAACGTCCTGACTTTC
CASSFEGQSYSGANVLTF
>TRBD1|TRBJ2-7|-|TRBV18
TGTGCCAGCTCACTTGCAGGACAGGCGTCCTACGAGCAGTACTTC
CASSLAGQASYEQYF
>-|TRBJ1-2|-|TRBV9
TGTGCCAGCAGCGTAGAGATGGGGACCACTGGCTATGGCTACACCTTC
CASSVEMGTTGYGYTF
>TRBD1|TRBJ2-7|once|TRBV9
TGTGCCAGCAGCGTGGCAACAGGGGGCGGAGTGCAGTACTTC
CASSVATGGGVQYF
>-|TRBJ1-3|-|TRBV28
TGTGCCAGCAGGCGGGGATCTACTGGAAACACCATATATTTT
CASRRGSTGNTIYF
>-|TRBJ2-1|once|TRBV6-1
TGTGCCAGCAGTGAAGCGCAGACGATAGGGGACCGGGAGCAGTTCTTC
CASSEAQTIGDREQFF
>-|TRBJ2-7|-|TRBV30
TGTGCCTGGAGTTCGGACTACGAGCAGTACTTC
CAWSSDYEQYF
>TRBD2|TRBJ2-3|-|TRBV7-3
TGTGCCAGCAGCTTAACTCCGGCGGGAGGTCTCGATACGCAGTATTTT
CASSLTPAGGLDTQYF
>-|TRBJ2-3|-|TRBV18
TGTGCCAGCTCATTAGTTGCCCGCACAGATACGCAGTATTTT
CASSLVARTDTQYF
>TRBD1|TRBJ1-2|once|TRBV5-1
TGCGCCAGCAGCTTAAACAGGGGGCCCGCTACGGGCTACACCTTC
CASSLNRGPATGYTF
>-|TRBJ1-5|medium-sized|TRBV29-1
TGCAGCGTTGTTACAGCGCTTACATGGCCCCAGCATTTT
CSVVTALTWPQHF
>-|TRBJ1-1|once|TRBV30
TGTGCCTGGAGGCACAGGAGGGCGGCTAACACTGAAGCTTTCTTT
CAWRHRRAANTEAFF
>-|TRBJ2-2|-|TRBV5-4
TGTGCCAGCAGCTTGGAACAGGGAGTTCCCACCGGGGAGCTGTTTTTT
CASSLEQGVPTGELFF
>-|TRBJ1-1|few|TRBV30
TGTGCCTGGAGTATGACAGGCGGGGTCACTGAAGCTTTCTTT
CAWSMTGGVTEAFF
>TRBD1|TRBJ2-5|-|TRBV7-6
TGTGCCAGCAGCCCCGGGACAGTTCAAGAGACCCAGTACTTC
CASSPGTVQETQYF